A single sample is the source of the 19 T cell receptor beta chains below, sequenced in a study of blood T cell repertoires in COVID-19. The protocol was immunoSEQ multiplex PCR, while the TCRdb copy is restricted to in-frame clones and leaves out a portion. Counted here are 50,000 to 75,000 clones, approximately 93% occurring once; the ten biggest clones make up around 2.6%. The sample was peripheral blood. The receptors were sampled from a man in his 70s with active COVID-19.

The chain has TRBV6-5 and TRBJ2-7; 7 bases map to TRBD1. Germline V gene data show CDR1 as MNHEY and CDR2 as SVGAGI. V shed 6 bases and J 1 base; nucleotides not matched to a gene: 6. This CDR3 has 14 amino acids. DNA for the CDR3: TGTGCCAGCAGACATCTCAGGGGGTCCTACGAGCAGTACGTC. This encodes CASRHLRGSYEQYV.

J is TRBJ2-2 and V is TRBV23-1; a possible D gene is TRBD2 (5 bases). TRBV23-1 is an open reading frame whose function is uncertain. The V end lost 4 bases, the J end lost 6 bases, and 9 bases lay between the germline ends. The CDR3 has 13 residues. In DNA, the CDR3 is TGCGCCAGCAGTCGTCCGAGGGCCGGGGAGCTGTTTTTT. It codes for CASSRPRAGELFF.

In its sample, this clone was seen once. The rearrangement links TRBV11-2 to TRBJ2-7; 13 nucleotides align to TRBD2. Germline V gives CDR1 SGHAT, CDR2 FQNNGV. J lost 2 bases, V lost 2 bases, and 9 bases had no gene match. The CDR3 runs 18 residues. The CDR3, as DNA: TGTGCCAGCAGCTTAAATCCTCCAGGGACTAGCGGGACCTACGAGCAGTACTTC. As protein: CASSLNPPGTSGTYEQYF.

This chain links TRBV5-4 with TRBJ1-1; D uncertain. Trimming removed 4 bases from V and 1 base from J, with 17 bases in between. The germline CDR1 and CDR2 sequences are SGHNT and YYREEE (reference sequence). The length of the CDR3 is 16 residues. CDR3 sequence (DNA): TGTGCCAGCAGCCCAAAGCCTAAAGCGGAGAACACTGAAGCTTTCTTT. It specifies CASSPKPKAENTEAFF.

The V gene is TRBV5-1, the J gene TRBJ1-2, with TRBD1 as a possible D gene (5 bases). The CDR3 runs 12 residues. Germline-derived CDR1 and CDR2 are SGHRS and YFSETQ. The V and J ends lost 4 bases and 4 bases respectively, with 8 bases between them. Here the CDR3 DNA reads TGCGCCAGCAGCCCAGGGCTCTATGGCTACACCTTC. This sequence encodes CASSPGLYGYTF.

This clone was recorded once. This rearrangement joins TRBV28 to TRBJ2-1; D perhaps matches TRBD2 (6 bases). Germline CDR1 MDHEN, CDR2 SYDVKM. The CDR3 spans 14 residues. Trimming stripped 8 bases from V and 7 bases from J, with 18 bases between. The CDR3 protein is CASDRRGLGNEQFF. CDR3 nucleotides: TGTGCCAGCGACCGGCGGGGCTTAGGGAATGAGCAGTTCTTC.

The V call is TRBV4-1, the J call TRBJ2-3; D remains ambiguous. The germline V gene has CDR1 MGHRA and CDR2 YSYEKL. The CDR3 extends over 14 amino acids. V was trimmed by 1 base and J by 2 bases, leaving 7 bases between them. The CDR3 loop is CASSQVDNTDTQYF. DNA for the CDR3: TGCGCCAGCAGCCAAGTTGACAACACAGATACGCAGTATTTT.

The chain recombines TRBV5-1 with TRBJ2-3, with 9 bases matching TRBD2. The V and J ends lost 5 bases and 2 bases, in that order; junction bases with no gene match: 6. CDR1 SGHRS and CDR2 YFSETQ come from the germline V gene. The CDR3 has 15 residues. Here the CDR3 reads CASRWLAGYTDTQYF. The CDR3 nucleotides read TGCGCCAGCAGATGGCTAGCGGGGTACACAGATACGCAGTATTTT.

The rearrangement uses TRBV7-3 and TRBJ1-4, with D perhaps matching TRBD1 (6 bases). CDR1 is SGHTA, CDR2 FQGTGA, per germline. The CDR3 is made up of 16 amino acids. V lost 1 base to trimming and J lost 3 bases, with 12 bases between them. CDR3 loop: CASSLKLGGSNEKLFF. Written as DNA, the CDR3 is TGTGCCAGCAGCTTAAAGTTAGGGGGATCTAATGAAAAACTGTTTTTT.

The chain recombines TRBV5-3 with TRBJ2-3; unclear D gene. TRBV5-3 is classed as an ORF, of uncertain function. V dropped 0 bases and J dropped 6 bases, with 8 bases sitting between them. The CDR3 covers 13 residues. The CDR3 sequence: CARSLAVTDTQYF. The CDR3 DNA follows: TGTGCCAGAAGCTTGGCCGTTACTGATACGCAGTATTTT.

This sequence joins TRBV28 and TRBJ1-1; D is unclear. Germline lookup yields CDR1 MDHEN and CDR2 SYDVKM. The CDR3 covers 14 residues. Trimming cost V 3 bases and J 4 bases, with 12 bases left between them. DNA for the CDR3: TGTGCCAGCAGTTTGTCTGCGTCGGGCACTGAAGCTTTCTTT. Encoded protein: CASSLSASGTEAFF.

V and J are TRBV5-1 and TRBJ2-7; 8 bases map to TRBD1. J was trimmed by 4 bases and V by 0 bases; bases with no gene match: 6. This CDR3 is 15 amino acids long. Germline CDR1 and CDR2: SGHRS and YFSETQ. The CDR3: CASSLGGTGGYEQYF. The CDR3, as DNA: TGCGCCAGCAGCTTGGGGGGGACAGGTGGATACGAGCAGTACTTC. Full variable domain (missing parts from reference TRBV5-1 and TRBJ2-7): KAGVTQTPRYLIKTRGQQVTLSCSPISGHRSVSWYQQTPGQGLQFLFEYFSETQRNKGNFPGRFSGRQFSNSRSEMNVSTLELGDSALYLCASSLGGTGGYEQYFGPGTRLTVT.

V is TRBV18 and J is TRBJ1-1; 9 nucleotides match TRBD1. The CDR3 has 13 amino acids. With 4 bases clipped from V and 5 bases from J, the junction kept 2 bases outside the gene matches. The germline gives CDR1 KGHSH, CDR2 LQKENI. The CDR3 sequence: CASSQGQGTEAFF. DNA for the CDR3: TGTGCCAGCTCACAAGGACAGGGGACTGAAGCTTTCTTT.

The CDR3 DNA reads as TGTGCCAGCAGCTTAATGCCGGGAGCCCAAGAGACCCAGTACTTC. This gives the protein CASSLMPGAQETQYF. This chain connects TRBV7-3 to TRBJ2-5, with D tentatively TRBD2 (6 bases). CDR1 and CDR2 from the germline V gene are SGHTA and FQGTGA. Trimming removed 1 base at V and 1 base at J, with 10 bases between. This CDR3 spans 15 amino acids.

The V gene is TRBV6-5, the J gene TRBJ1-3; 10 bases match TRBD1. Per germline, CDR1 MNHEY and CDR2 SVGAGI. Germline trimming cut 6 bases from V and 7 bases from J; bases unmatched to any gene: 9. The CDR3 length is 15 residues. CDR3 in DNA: TGTGCCAGCAGCCTAGGCGGACAGGGGGGGAACACCATATATTTT. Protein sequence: CASSLGGQGGNTIYF.

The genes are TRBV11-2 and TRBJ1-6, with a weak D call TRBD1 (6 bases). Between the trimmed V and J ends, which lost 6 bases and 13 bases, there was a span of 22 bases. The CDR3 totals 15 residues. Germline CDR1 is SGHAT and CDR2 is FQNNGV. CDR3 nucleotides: TGTGCCAGCAGTTCCTTCTCCCAGGGGACGACCCCCCTCCACTTT. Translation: CASSSFSQGTTPLHF.

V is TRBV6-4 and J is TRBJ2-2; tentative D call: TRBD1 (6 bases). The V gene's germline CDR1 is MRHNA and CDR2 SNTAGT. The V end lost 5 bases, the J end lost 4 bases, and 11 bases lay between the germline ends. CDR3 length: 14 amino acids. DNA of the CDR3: TGTGCCAGCAGTCTTGAAGGGGGCACCGGGGAGCTGTTTTTT. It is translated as CASSLEGGTGELFF.

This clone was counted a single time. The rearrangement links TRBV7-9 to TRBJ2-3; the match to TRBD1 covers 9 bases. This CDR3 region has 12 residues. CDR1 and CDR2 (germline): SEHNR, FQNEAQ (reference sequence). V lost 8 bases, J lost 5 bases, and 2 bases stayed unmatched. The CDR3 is CASGQGQDTQYF. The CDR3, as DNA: TGTGCCAGCGGACAGGGGCAAGATACGCAGTATTTT.

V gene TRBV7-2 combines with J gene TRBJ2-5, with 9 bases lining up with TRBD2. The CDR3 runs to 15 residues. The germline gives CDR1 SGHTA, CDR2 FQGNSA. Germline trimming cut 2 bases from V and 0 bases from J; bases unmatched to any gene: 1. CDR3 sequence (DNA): TGTGCCAGCAGCTTAAGCGGGGGGTACCAAGAGACCCAGTACTTC. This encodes CASSLSGGYQETQYF.